Only one count was recorded for the clone carrying this TCR beta chain. The antigen is not known. This entry comes from a study of cytomegalovirus exposure and HLA in healthy donors. Overall study context: Unique TCRs numbering about 87 million, obtained from HLA-typed donors, made up an early data release.

Although they were nominally healthy when sampled, donors likely had unrecorded immune exposures. Per the germline V gene, CDR1 is SQVTM and CDR2 is ANQGSEA. The CDR3 contains 16 residues. Trimming at V came to 0 bases and at J to 7 bases, leaving 11 bases not matched to a gene. The primer mix had 60 Vbeta and 13 Jbeta primers. Clones were sequenced by immunoSEQ multiplex PCR, and TCRdb holds only the in-frame ones, with some missing. The sample shows about 130,000 clones, approximately 80% of them seen only once. Broader study findings: TCR beta sequences reportedly predicted most subjects' HLA-A and HLA-B alleles accurately. Associated with HLA alleles at 0.05 false discovery rate in a later analysis were 15,000 to 20,000 TCR beta sequences.

This TCR was recovered from a man aged 35 to 55 in good health and CMV-seronegative. The sequencing input was PBMCs. The chain is built from TRBV29-1 and TRBJ1-2; 10 bases fit TRBD1. The chain's CDR3 is CSVEDQYGTGVFGYTF. In DNA, the CDR3 is TGCAGCGTTGAAGACCAGTACGGGACAGGGGTATTTGGCTACACCTTC.